This is a list of T cell receptor beta chains from one sample in a study of cytomegalovirus exposure and HLA in healthy donors. Only in-frame clones appear in the TCRdb table, and some are missing; sequencing was by immunoSEQ multiplex PCR. This table has 100,000 to 150,000 clones, 78% appearing once. Sample: PBMCs. These receptors were collected from a woman in her 40s in good health and CMV-seronegative. Both conserved end residues are part of each CDR3. The D gene is left open where the match is weak. Not every row has a clone size; where given, it reads once, few, many or a size class.

v_gene	d_gene	abundance	j_gene	CDR3nt	CDR3aa
TRBV5-6	TRBD1	-	TRBJ1-2	TGTGCCAGCGCGCCAGGGGGCTATGGCTACACCTTC	CASAPGGYGYTF
TRBV13	TRBD2	-	TRBJ2-3	TGTGCCAGCAGCTCCGTCGTGGCTAGCGGGAGGACTAGCACAGATACGCAGTATTTT	CASSSVVASGRTSTDTQYF
TRBV5-5	-	-	TRBJ2-7	TGTGCCAGCAGCCCCTCCGGGGGAACCCCTACCTACGAGCAGTACTTC	CASSPSGGTPTYEQYF
TRBV15	TRBD1	-	TRBJ2-1	TGTGCCACCTGTAAGGACAGGGTCCCCGGGGAGCAGTTCTTC	CATCKDRVPGEQFF
TRBV13	-	-	TRBJ2-1	TGTGCCAGCAGCCCCGGGTTCCGGAACAATGAGCAGTTCTTC	CASSPGFRNNEQFF
TRBV28	TRBD2	-	TRBJ2-7	TGTGCCAGCAGCCCCACCCACCCGACTAGCGGATACTCCTACGAGCAGTACTTC	CASSPTHPTSGYSYEQYF
TRBV2	-	-	TRBJ2-6	TGTGCCAGCAGTGAAGCAGGATCTGGGGCCAACGGCCTGACTTTC	CASSEAGSGANGLTF
TRBV27	TRBD1	-	TRBJ2-7	TGTGCCAGCAGTCGCAGGGGGCTCTACGAGCAGTACTTC	CASSRRGLYEQYF
TRBV9	TRBD2	-	TRBJ2-7	TGTGCCAGCAGCGCTTCTTGGACTAGCTCGACTGGGGAGCAGTACTTC	CASSASWTSSTGEQYF
TRBV27	-	-	TRBJ1-2	TGTGCCAGCAGTCCGAACGGACAGACCTATGGCTACACCTTC	CASSPNGQTYGYTF
TRBV29-1	-	-	TRBJ2-3	TGCAGCGCCCTAAGAGCGGGTGGTGGCACAGATACGCAGTATTTT	CSALRAGGGTDTQYF
TRBV7-2	-	-	TRBJ2-1	TGTGCCAGCAGATTTCGACAGGGCTGGGACTTGAATGAGCAGTTCTTC	CASRFRQGWDLNEQFF
TRBV4-1	TRBD1	-	TRBJ1-4	TGCGCCAGCAGCGCCGGGACAGGGGTGGGGAGTGAAAAACTGTTTTTT	CASSAGTGVGSEKLFF
TRBV10-3	-	-	TRBJ2-7	TGTGCCATCAGCCCAGCGTTTACCTACGAGCAGTACTTC	CAISPAFTYEQYF
TRBV6-1	-	-	TRBJ1-2	TGTGCCAGCAGTGAAGCATCAGGGGCGGGCTATGGCTACACCTTC	CASSEASGAGYGYTF
TRBV7-2	-	-	TRBJ1-3	TGTGCCAGCAGCCCCCAAGGGGTCTCTGGAAACACCATATATTTT	CASSPQGVSGNTIYF
TRBV11-2	-	-	TRBJ1-1	TGTGCCAGCAGCTCCACGCGGGGCACTGAAGCTTTCTTT	CASSSTRGTEAFF
TRBV18	-	-	TRBJ2-1	TGTGCCAGCTCACCCCCGACGGGACACCCACGCAATGAGCAGTTCTTC	CASSPPTGHPRNEQFF
TRBV7-9	TRBD2	once	TRBJ2-7	TGTGCCAGCAGCCCCCGGACTAGCGGGGTCTACGAGCAGTACTTC	CASSPRTSGVYEQYF
TRBV28	-	-	TRBJ1-4	TGTGCCAGCAGTAGCGCGGGAGGGGCGGAAAAACTGTTTTTT	CASSSAGGAEKLFF
TRBV10-1	-	-	TRBJ2-6	TGCGCCAGCAGTGAGTCTAGGGTAAGTTCCTTCTCTGGGGCCAACGGCCTGACTTTC	CASSESRVSSFSGANGLTF
TRBV5-1	-	-	TRBJ2-7	TGCGCCAGCAGCTTGGCGGTAGATTTCGAGCAGTACTTC	CASSLAVDFEQYF
TRBV2	TRBD1	-	TRBJ1-6	TGTGCCAGCAGCCGGGACAGGCTAAACTCACCCCTCCACTTT	CASSRDRLNSPLHF
TRBV6-5	-	once	TRBJ2-6	TGTGCCAGCACAAAAACGGGCTCTGGGGCCAACGTCCTGACTTTC	CASTKTGSGANVLTF
TRBV28	TRBD2	-	TRBJ2-1	TGTGCCAGCAGTTTTGCCGGGAGGGACTACAATGAGCAGTTCTTC	CASSFAGRDYNEQFF
TRBV4-1	TRBD1	few	TRBJ2-7	TGCGCCAGCAGCCAGGGCCCGGGACAGGGAACCTACGAGCAGTACTTC	CASSQGPGQGTYEQYF
TRBV7-2	-	few	TRBJ2-3	TGTGCCAGCAGCCCTGACAGGGATACGCAGTATTTT	CASSPDRDTQYF
TRBV5-1	-	once	TRBJ1-1	TGCGCCAGCAGCCACCGGGACGGAGGGACTGAAGCTTTCTTT	CASSHRDGGTEAFF
TRBV28	TRBD2	few	TRBJ2-7	TGTGCCAGCAGTTTATCAGCTAGCGGACGTGGGCAGTACTTC	CASSLSASGRGQYF
TRBV6-1	-	-	TRBJ2-7	TGTGCCAGCAGTCATGGACTACTCTACGAGCAGTACTTC	CASSHGLLYEQYF
TRBV28	TRBD1	-	TRBJ1-1	TGTGCCAGCAGTTTGGACAGGGTGAGGAACACTGAAGCTTTCTTT	CASSLDRVRNTEAFF
TRBV7-3	TRBD1	-	TRBJ2-5	TGTGCCAGCAGCCCGACAGGGGGAGAGACCCAGTACTTC	CASSPTGGETQYF
TRBV4-3	TRBD1	-	TRBJ2-4	TGCGCCAGCAGCCAAGATACGGACAGGAACATTCAGTACTTC	CASSQDTDRNIQYF
TRBV4-3	TRBD2	-	TRBJ2-3	TGCGCCAGCAGTCGACTAGCGGGAGGAACAGATACGCAGTATTTT	CASSRLAGGTDTQYF
TRBV7-6	TRBD2	-	TRBJ2-3	TGTGCCAGCAGCCGACCGAAAGGCGGGAGGTACACAGATACGCAGTATTTT	CASSRPKGGRYTDTQYF
TRBV5-1	-	-	TRBJ1-4	TGCGCCAGCAGCTGGAGCCAGAGTACAACTAATGAAAAACTGTTTTTT	CASSWSQSTTNEKLFF
TRBV10-2	TRBD1	once	TRBJ2-7	TGCGCCAGTTACCGGGACAGGGGTTACGAGCAGTACTTC	CASYRDRGYEQYF
TRBV7-9	-	-	TRBJ2-6	TGTGCCAGCAGCTACAGGGCCCTCGGCTCTGGGGCCAACGGCCTGACTTTC	CASSYRALGSGANGLTF
TRBV6-6	TRBD2	-	TRBJ2-7	TGTGCCAGCAGCTCGGCGGGACTAGCGGAACTGTACGAGCAGTACTTC	CASSSAGLAELYEQYF
TRBV13	TRBD2	once	TRBJ2-1	TGTGCCAGCAGCAAGGGACTAGCGGGAGTTCCCTTCTCCTACAATGAGCAGTTCTTC	CASSKGLAGVPFSYNEQFF
TRBV5-8	-	-	TRBJ1-1	TGTGCCAGCAGCTTCCACGCGGGGAACACTGAAGCTTTCTTT	CASSFHAGNTEAFF